The rows below give T cell receptor beta chains drawn from one sample of a study of OX40 agonist ivuxolimab in advanced cancers. The assay was immunoSEQ multiplex PCR, and TCRdb's table has in-frame clones only and misses some. The sample shows about 53,000 clones, more than 70% of them seen only once. Material: CD4+ or CD8+ T cells sorted from blood, obtained in a trial of the OX40 agonist ivuxolimab. The receptors shown here come from an adult with an advanced solid tumor such as melanoma, head and neck, liver or kidney cancer. Both conserved end residues are part of each CDR3. A D gene is named only where the DNA matches it firmly. Where a row states a size, it is once, few, many or the class of an expanded clone; other rows omit it.

d_call j_call clone_size v_call cdr3_nt cdr3_aa
NA TRBJ2-1 NA TRBV5-4 TGTGCCAGCAGCTTGGAAACAGCTCAGTCCTACAATGAGCAGTTCTTC CASSLETAQSYNEQFF
TRBD2 TRBJ2-1 NA TRBV4-3 TGCGCCAGCAGCCAAGAAGACGGGAGGTCGGGTGAGCAGTTCTTC CASSQEDGRSGEQFF
NA TRBJ2-3 NA TRBV5-8 TGTGCCAGCAGCTTGGACGGGTTGGCGCAGTATTTT CASSLDGLAQYF
TRBD1 TRBJ2-2 NA TRBV11-3 TGTGCCAGCAGCGGCCGGGACAGGGGAGGCACCGGGGAGCTGTTTTTT CASSGRDRGGTGELFF
NA TRBJ2-7 NA TRBV21-1 TGTGCCAGCAGCAAAGTAGTTGCGCGGGAAGAGCCCTCCTACGAGCAGTACTTC CASSKVVAREEPSYEQYF
TRBD1 TRBJ1-1 NA TRBV5-1 TGCGCCAGCAAAAGTGGGACAGGGAACACTGAAGCTTTCTTT CASKSGTGNTEAFF
TRBD2 TRBJ2-3 NA TRBV19 TGTGCCAGTAGACTAGCGGGAGCAGGAGATACGCAGTATTTT CASRLAGAGDTQYF
NA TRBJ2-7 NA TRBV6-5 TGTGCCAGCAGCGTGACAGGATTCTCCTACGAGCAGTACTTC CASSVTGFSYEQYF
TRBD1 TRBJ1-5 NA TRBV10-2 TGCGCCAGCAGTAAGTCAGGGGGGAGCAATCAGCCCCAGCATTTT CASSKSGGSNQPQHF
NA TRBJ2-2 NA TRBV7-2 TGTGCCAGCGGCCCCCCGACTAGAGCCGGGGAGCTGTTTTTT CASGPPTRAGELFF
NA TRBJ2-2 NA TRBV6-5 TGTGCCAGCAAAGGCAGCGGCGGCGGGGAGCTGTTTTTT CASKGSGGGELFF
NA TRBJ1-3 NA TRBV19 TGTGCCAGTAGTACCTCGGGGGTTGGAAACACCATATATTTT CASSTSGVGNTIYF
NA TRBJ2-5 NA TRBV18 TGTGCCAGCTCACCGTACGGCGTCCGCACAGGGAGTGAGACCCAGTACTTC CASSPYGVRTGSETQYF
NA TRBJ1-2 once TRBV5-5 TGTGCCAGCAGCTTGAGTCAGATCTATGGCTACACCTTC CASSLSQIYGYTF
NA TRBJ2-7 NA TRBV25-1 TGTGCCAGCACCAGGGACCTACACGAGCAGTACTTC CASTRDLHEQYF
NA TRBJ2-7 few TRBV6-6 TGTGCCAGCAGGGGAGGAGGCGGATCCTACGAGCAGTACTTC CASRGGGGSYEQYF
NA TRBJ2-2 once TRBV10-3 TGTGCCATCAGCACCAGGGAGGCGAACACCGGGGAGCTGTTTTTT CAISTREANTGELFF
NA TRBJ1-2 once TRBV6-5 TGTGCCAGCCGGGGAGAGACCCTATTAAGCGGCTACACCTTC CASRGETLLSGYTF
NA TRBJ2-1 NA TRBV27 TGTGCCAGCAAATGGCGCCGGGCCGCCAATGAGCAGTTCTTC CASKWRRAANEQFF
NA TRBJ2-1 NA TRBV5-1 TGCGCCAGCAGCTCCAGGCCTAGCTCCTACAATGAGCAGTTCTTC CASSSRPSSYNEQFF
NA TRBJ2-7 NA TRBV6-5 TGTGCCAGCAGTTACCGAGGCCTCGAGCAGTACTTC CASSYRGLEQYF
TRBD1 TRBJ2-2 NA TRBV4-3 TGCGCCAGCAGCCAATTGATAGGGGGTGGAACAGGGGACACCGGGGAGCTGTTTTTT CASSQLIGGGTGDTGELFF
NA TRBJ2-7 NA TRBV6-1 TGTGCCAGCAGTATGGACAGATCCTACGAGCAGTACTTC CASSMDRSYEQYF
NA TRBJ2-3 NA TRBV28 TGTGCCAGCAGTTTATTATTCTACACAGGTACGCAGTATTTT CASSLLFYTGTQYF
NA TRBJ2-7 NA TRBV6-5 TGTGCCAGCAGTCGGACAGCCCCGAGGGTCTACGAGCAGTACTTC CASSRTAPRVYEQYF
NA TRBJ2-4 NA TRBV5-1 TGCGCCAGCAGCCCCCGTGCCAACGGGGTCGGAAACATTCAGTACTTC CASSPRANGVGNIQYF
NA TRBJ1-1 once TRBV19 TGTGCCAGTAGTATTGCCAGGGGCACTGAAGCTTTCTTT CASSIARGTEAFF